This TCR beta chain originates from a study of human T cells and chemical hapten exposure. This CDR3 region has 14 residues. V was clipped by 5 bases and J by 5 bases, with 14 bases between them. Germline V gives CDR1 MNHEY, CDR2 SMNVEV (reference sequence). Time point in this sample: patch test 2, 6 weeks after DPC sensitization. Regarding treatment: therapeutic diphenylcyclopropenone sensitization with weekly scalp DPC. What the library attached to individual cDNA molecules were unique molecular identifiers. TCRdb re-analysed the RACE reads in MiXCR, keeping a single row per CDR3 protein. The table includes under 450,000 distinct CDR3 sequences, roughly 6.3% detected once.

The sample was whole blood, taken in connection with sensitization to the hapten diphenylcyclopropenone (DPC). The chain uses TRBV27 and TRBJ2-3; the D gene is possibly TRBD1 (6 bases). The TCR sequence derives from a woman aged 18-29 years with alopecia areata. Some clones in this sample may be carry-over from other donors' samples. This CDR3 is CASSHSGVGDTQYF. The CDR3 coding sequence is TGTGCCAGCAGTCATTCAGGGGTGGGAGATACGCAGTATTTT.